The present entry profiles one TCR beta chain with its context. Its target is not known. Clones were read by immunoSEQ multiplex PCR, and TCRdb kept only the in-frame ones, dropping some. The repertoire holds some 66,000 clones, with roughly 87% as singletons. This entry is derived from a study of T cell responses to AZD1222 COVID-19 vaccine. Study-level background: Pooling covered second doses at about 4 or about 12 weeks.

The CDR3 has 13 residues. Per the germline V gene, CDR1 is LGHDT and CDR2 is YNNKEL (reference sequence). Trimming stripped 2 bases from V and 4 bases from J, with 6 bases between. Points from the study as a whole: Every sample of the repertoires postdated the peak T cell response. Recipients of AZD1222 seropositive at baseline numbered only six or seven. Mapped onto spike, vaccine-associated CD4 TCRs spanned it and were dominant at 160-218 and 743-854.

V is TRBV3-1 (or the pseudogene TRBV3-2) and J is TRBJ1-3, with D uncertain. The source of this sequence is an adult in good health. This material consisted of peripheral blood, taken on day 0 of AZD1222 vaccination. The CDR3 nucleotides read TGTGCCAGCAGCCAATTCTCGGGAAACACCATATATTTT. Amino acid sequence: CASSQFSGNTIYF.